The rows below give T cell receptor beta chains drawn from one sample of a study of blood T cell repertoires in COVID-19. Assay: immunoSEQ multiplex PCR; the TCRdb copy retains only in-frame clones and omits some. The sample lists around 68,000 clones; around 80% were seen once. The sequenced sample consisted of peripheral blood. The origin of the receptors is a human donor in a cohort sampled during active COVID-19. Both conserved end residues are part of each CDR3. A D gene is named only where the DNA matches it firmly. Clone sizes are given selectively: once, few, many, or a class where the clone is expanded.

V: TRBV6-5
J: TRBJ1-6
size: -
D: -
CDR3: CASSSTRGGTLHF
DNA: TGTGCCAGCAGCTCCACCCGGGGAGGGACCCTCCACTTT

V: TRBV6-1
J: TRBJ2-2
size: -
D: -
CDR3: CASSEMGQVNTGELFF
DNA: TGTGCCAGCAGTGAAATGGGGCAGGTTAACACCGGGGAGCTGTTTTTT

V: TRBV28
J: TRBJ1-2
size: -
D: TRBD1
CDR3: CASSLEEGALVDGYTF
DNA: TGTGCCAGCAGTTTGGAGGAGGGGGCTCTAGTTGATGGCTACACCTTC

V: TRBV7-2
J: TRBJ2-3
size: -
D: -
CDR3: CASSLQGGGVDTQYF
DNA: TGTGCCAGCAGCTTACAGGGAGGTGGGGTAGATACGCAGTATTTT

V: TRBV3-1/TRBV3-2
J: TRBJ1-1
size: -
D: -
CDR3: CASSQDTPMNTEAFF
DNA: TGTGCCAGCAGCCAAGATACACCGATGAACACTGAAGCTTTCTTT

V: TRBV19
J: TRBJ1-4
size: -
D: -
CDR3: CASSIGSGTNEKLFF
DNA: TGTGCCAGTAGTATAGGAAGCGGGACTAATGAAAAACTGTTTTTT

V: TRBV6-5
J: TRBJ1-2
size: -
D: TRBD1
CDR3: CASSATGDGYTF
DNA: TGTGCCAGCAGCGCGACAGGGGACGGCTACACCTTC

V: TRBV2
J: TRBJ2-7
size: -
D: TRBD1
CDR3: CASSRGTGFEQYF
DNA: TGTGCCAGCAGTAGAGGGACAGGGTTCGAGCAGTACTTC

V: TRBV9
J: TRBJ1-3
size: -
D: TRBD1
CDR3: CASRDSSGNTIYF
DNA: TGTGCCAGCCGGGACAGCTCTGGAAACACCATATATTTT

V: TRBV4-1
J: TRBJ1-6
size: few
D: -
CDR3: CASRGAGPSPLHF
DNA: TGCGCCAGCAGGGGGGCAGGTCCATCACCCCTCCACTTT

V: TRBV6-1
J: TRBJ1-2
size: -
D: -
CDR3: CASSENDTPNYGYTF
DNA: TGTGCCAGCAGTGAAAACGACACCCCTAACTATGGCTACACCTTC

V: TRBV14
J: TRBJ2-1
size: -
D: TRBD2
CDR3: CASSPPGLVSNEQFF
DNA: TGTGCCAGCAGCCCCCCTGGACTAGTATCAAATGAGCAGTTCTTC

V: TRBV28
J: TRBJ1-1
size: -
D: -
CDR3: CASSLDRNMNTEAFF
DNA: TGTGCCAGCAGTTTAGACAGAAACATGAACACTGAAGCTTTCTTT

V: TRBV24-1
J: TRBJ2-7
size: -
D: TRBD1
CDR3: CATSDGTGDFEQYF
DNA: TGTGCCACCAGTGATGGGACAGGGGACTTCGAGCAGTACTTC

V: TRBV7-2
J: TRBJ2-1
size: -
D: -
CDR3: CASSFTSANYNEQFF
DNA: TGTGCCAGCAGCTTCACCAGCGCTAACTACAATGAGCAGTTCTTC

V: TRBV6-1
J: TRBJ1-5
size: -
D: TRBD1
CDR3: CASSEAGQGAGNQPQHF
DNA: TGTGCCAGCAGTGAAGCCGGGCAGGGGGCGGGGAATCAGCCCCAGCATTTT

V: TRBV7-2
J: TRBJ2-1
size: -
D: -
CDR3: CASSYLGSGQFF
DNA: TGTGCCAGCAGCTACCTGGGGAGCGGGCAGTTCTTC

V: TRBV5-4
J: TRBJ2-1
size: -
D: TRBD2
CDR3: CASSLYRDYNNNEQFF
DNA: TGTGCCAGCAGCTTGTATAGGGACTATAACAACAATGAGCAGTTCTTC

V: TRBV28
J: TRBJ2-3
size: -
D: TRBD2
CDR3: CASSLGGLAGGTSTDTQYF
DNA: TGTGCCAGCAGTTTAGGGGGACTAGCGGGAGGAACTAGCACAGATACGCAGTATTTT

V: TRBV4-3
J: TRBJ1-2
size: -
D: -
CDR3: CASSRGQPGYGYTF
DNA: TGCGCCAGCAGCCGAGGACAGCCGGGCTATGGCTACACCTTC